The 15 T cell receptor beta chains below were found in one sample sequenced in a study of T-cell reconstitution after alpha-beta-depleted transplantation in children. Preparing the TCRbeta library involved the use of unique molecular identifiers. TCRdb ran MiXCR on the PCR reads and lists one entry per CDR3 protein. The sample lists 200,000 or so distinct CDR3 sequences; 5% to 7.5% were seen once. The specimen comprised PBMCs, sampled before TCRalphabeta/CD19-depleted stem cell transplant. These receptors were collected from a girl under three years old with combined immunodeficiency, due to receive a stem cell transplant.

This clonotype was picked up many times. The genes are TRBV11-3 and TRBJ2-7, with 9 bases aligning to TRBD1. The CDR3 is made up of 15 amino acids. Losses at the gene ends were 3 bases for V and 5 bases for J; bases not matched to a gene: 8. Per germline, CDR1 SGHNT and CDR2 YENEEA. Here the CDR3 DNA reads TGTGCCAGCAGCTTTTGGGACAGGGAAATGGACGAGCAGTACTTC. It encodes CASSFWDREMDEQYF.

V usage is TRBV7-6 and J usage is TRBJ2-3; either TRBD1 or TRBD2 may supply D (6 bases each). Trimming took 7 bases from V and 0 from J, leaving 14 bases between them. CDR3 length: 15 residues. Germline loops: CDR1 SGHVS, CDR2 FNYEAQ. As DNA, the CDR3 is TGTGCCAGCACCGAGTGGGGGGCTAGCACAGATACGCAGTATTTT. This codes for CASTEWGASTDTQYF. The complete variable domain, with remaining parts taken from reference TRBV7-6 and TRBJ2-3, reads GAGVSQSPRYKVTKRGQDVALRCDPISGHVSLYWYRQALGQGPEFLTYFNYEAQQDKSGLPNDRFSAERPEGSISTLTIQRTEQRDSAMYRCASTEWGASTDTQYFGPGTRLTVL.

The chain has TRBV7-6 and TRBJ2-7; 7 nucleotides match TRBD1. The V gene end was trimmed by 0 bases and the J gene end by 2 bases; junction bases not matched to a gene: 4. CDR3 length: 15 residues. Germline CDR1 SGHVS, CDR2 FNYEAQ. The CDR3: CASSLAAGTAYEQYF. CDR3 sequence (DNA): TGTGCCAGCAGCTTAGCCGCCGGGACAGCCTACGAGCAGTACTTC. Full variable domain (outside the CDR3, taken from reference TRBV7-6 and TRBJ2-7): GAGVSQSPRYKVTKRGQDVALRCDPISGHVSLYWYRQALGQGPEFLTYFNYEAQQDKSGLPNDRFSAERPEGSISTLTIQRTEQRDSAMYRCASSLAAGTAYEQYFGPGTRLTVT.

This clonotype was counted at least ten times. The DNA of the CDR3 is TGTGCCAGCAGCAAGGATGAACAGGGCTTAGGCAACACCATATATTTT. Translated, it gives CASSKDEQGLGNTIYF. The V and J genes are TRBV21-1 and TRBJ1-3. TRBV21-1 is designated a pseudogene. CDR3 length equals 16 residues.

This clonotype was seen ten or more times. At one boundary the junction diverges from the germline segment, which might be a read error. The DNA of the CDR3 is TGCAGCGCTAGCCCGGGACTAGCGGTCTCCAACGAGCAGTACTTC. Translating gives CSASPGLAVSNEQYF. The chain is built from TRBV29-1 and TRBJ2-7, with TRBD2 matching over 11 bases. CDR1 and CDR2 from the germline V gene are SQVTM and ANQGSEA. The CDR3 runs to 15 residues.

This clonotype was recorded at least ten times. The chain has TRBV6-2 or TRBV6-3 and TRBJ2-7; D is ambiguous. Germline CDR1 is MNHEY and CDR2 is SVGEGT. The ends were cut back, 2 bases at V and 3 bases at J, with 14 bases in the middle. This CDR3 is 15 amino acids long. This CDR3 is CASSYLNQSNYEQYF. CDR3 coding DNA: TGTGCCAGCAGTTACCTAAATCAATCGAACTACGAGCAGTACTTC.

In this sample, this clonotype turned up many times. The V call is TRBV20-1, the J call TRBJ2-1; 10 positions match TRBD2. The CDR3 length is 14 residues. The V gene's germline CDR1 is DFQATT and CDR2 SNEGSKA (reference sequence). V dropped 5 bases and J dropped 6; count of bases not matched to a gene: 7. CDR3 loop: CSALIAGGFNEQFF. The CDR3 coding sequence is TGCAGTGCTCTGATAGCGGGGGGCTTCAATGAGCAGTTCTTC.

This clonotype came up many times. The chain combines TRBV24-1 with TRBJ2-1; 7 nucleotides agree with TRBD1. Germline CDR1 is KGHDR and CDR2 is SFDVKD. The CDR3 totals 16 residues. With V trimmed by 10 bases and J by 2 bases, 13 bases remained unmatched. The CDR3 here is CATKTLDRVTYNEQFF. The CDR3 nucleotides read TGTGCCACGAAAACCCTCGACAGGGTCACCTACAATGAGCAGTTCTTC.

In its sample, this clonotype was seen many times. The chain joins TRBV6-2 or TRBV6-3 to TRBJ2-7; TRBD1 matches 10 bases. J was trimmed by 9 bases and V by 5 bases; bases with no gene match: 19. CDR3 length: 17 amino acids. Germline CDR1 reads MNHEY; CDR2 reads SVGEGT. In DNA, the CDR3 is TGTGCCAGCAGTCACCACCTATCGGACAGGGGGAAGTTTGTGCAGTACTTC. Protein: CASSHHLSDRGKFVQYF.

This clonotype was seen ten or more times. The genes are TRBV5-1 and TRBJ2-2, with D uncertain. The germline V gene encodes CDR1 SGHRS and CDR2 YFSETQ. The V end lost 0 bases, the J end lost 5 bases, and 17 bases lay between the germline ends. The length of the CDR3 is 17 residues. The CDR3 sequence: CASSLAFVPKETGELFF. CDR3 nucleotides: TGCGCCAGCAGCTTGGCTTTTGTACCCAAGGAAACCGGGGAGCTGTTTTTT.

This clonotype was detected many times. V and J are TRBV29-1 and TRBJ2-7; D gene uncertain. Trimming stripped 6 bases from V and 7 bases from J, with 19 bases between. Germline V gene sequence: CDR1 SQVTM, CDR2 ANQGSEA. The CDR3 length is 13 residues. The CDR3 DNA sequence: TGCAGCGTCAGCTCCTTAGTTGGACCAGAGCAGTACTTC. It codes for CSVSSLVGPEQYF.

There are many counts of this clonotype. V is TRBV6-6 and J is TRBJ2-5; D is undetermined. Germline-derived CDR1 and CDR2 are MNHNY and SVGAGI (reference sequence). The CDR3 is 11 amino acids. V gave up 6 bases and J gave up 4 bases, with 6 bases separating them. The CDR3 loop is CASRERETQYF. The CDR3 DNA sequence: TGTGCCAGCAGAGAACGAGAGACCCAGTACTTC.

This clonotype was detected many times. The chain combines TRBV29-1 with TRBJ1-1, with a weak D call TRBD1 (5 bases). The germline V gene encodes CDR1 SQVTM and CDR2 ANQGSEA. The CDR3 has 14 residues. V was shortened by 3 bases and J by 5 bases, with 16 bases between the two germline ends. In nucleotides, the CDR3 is TGCAGCGTTGAGGGACGTCAAATGCGGACTGAAGCTTTCTTT. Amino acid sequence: CSVEGRQMRTEAFF.

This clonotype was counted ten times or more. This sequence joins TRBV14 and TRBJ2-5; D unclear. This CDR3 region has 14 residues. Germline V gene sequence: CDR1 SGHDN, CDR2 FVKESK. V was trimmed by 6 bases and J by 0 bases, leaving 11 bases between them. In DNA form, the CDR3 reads TGTGCCAGCAGTCGACTTTCGTACCAAGAGACCCAGTACTTC. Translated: CASSRLSYQETQYF.

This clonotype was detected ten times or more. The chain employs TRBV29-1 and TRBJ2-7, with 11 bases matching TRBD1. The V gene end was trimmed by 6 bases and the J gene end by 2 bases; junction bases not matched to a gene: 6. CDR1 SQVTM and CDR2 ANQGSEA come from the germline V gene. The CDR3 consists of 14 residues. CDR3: CSVIPGQGAYEQYF. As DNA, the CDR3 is TGCAGCGTCATTCCGGGACAGGGGGCCTACGAGCAGTACTTC.